This TCR beta chain emerged from a study of vaccination and CD4 T cells after COVID-19. Across the whole study: The cells were exposed to overlapping spike peptides originating from SARS-CoV-2, HCoV-NL63, HCoV-OC43 and HCoV-229E for stimulation.

The CDR3 is made up of 13 amino acids. Germline V gene data show CDR1 as SGHTA and CDR2 as FQGNSA. Treatment: roughly 11-day PBMC culture with coronavirus spike peptide pools or control peptides (ViraFEST assay). Positive PCR results dated from March to December 2020, before the US Alpha, Beta and Delta variants. The Oncomine TCR Beta short-read assay sequenced DNA from cultured CD4+ T cells. Each CDR3 protein is one row after TCRdb ran MiXCR on the PCR reads. The table has about 15,000 distinct CDR3 sequences, around 48% seen once. Turning to this clonotype: Its matching antigen is unknown. A read error may account for a junction end that differs from germline.

The sequence was collected from a human donor who had recovered from COVID-19. The input for sequencing was CD4+ T cells from blood, cultured in vitro, taken before SARS-CoV-2 vaccination. This chain connects TRBV7-2 to TRBJ2-5; D is unclear. The CDR3 region has the DNA TGTGCCAGCAGCTTAGACCCCCAAGGGACCCAGTACTTC. It specifies CASSLDPQGTQYF.